The 15 T cell receptor beta chains listed next were all sequenced from one sample in a study of kidney transplant recipient with SARS-CoV-2 infection. From the reads, TCRdb called clonotypes with MiXCR, one entry per CDR3 protein. The table has approximately 250,000 distinct CDR3 sequences, 25% to 30% seen once. The source material was a blood sample, sampled at baseline and on roughly day 110 from a kidney transplant recipient. All receptors derive from a male patient aged 25-45 years who had COVID-19 and was a kidney transplant recipient. The T cells may partly be graft donor cells.

This clonotype was seen repeatedly, ten times or more. This CDR3 is CASSKRCRSEPQHF. The CDR3 nucleotides are TGTGCCAGCAGCAAACGCTGCCGGTCTGAGCCCCAGCATTTT. The chain has TRBV21-1 and TRBJ1-5. TRBV21-1 is classified as a pseudogene. CDR3 length: 14 residues.

This clonotype was seen at least ten times. The V gene is TRBV7-3, the J gene TRBJ1-1; 9 bases are shared with TRBD1. Germline CDR1 reads SGHTA; CDR2 reads FQGTGA. With 5 bases clipped from V and 3 bases from J, the junction kept 4 bases outside the gene matches. This CDR3 region has 14 residues. CDR3 sequence (DNA): TGTGCCAGCAGCCGGACAGGGGAACACACTGAAGCTTTCTTT. It yields the protein CASSRTGEHTEAFF.

Concerning this clonotype itself: Being one base from a much bigger clone, this may be a read error. This chain connects TRBV7-8 to TRBJ1-1; D remains unclear. Trimming pared 0 bases from V and 4 bases from J, leaving 12 bases between. Germline assignment: CDR1 SGHVS and CDR2 FQNEAQ. CDR3 length equals 15 residues. CDR3 in amino acids: CASSLARTPATEAFF. The CDR3 DNA follows: TGTGCCAGCAGCTTAGCTCGTACCCCGGCCACTGAAGCTTTCTTT.

On this clonotype itself: A much larger clone sits a single nucleotide away, making a read error possible. The chain is built from TRBV10-3 and TRBJ2-7, with 8 nucleotides matching TRBD1. The V gene's germline CDR1 is ENHRY and CDR2 SYGVKD. Unmatched junction bases numbered 5, after V lost 4 bases and J lost 3 bases. This CDR3 is 14 amino acids long. The CDR3 nucleotides read TGTGCCATCAGTGGGTCTACAGGGGGCTACGAGCAGTACTTC. Protein sequence: CAISGSTGGYEQYF.

This clonotype was counted at least ten times. V and J are TRBV6-6 and TRBJ1-1, with a weak D call TRBD1 (5 bases). The CDR3 is 17 residues long. CDR1 and CDR2 (germline): MNHNY, SVGAGI (reference sequence). The V end lost 7 bases, the J end lost 0 bases, and 21 bases lay between the germline ends. The CDR3 reads CASTPSGIFSMNTEAFF. The DNA for the CDR3 is TGTGCCAGCACCCCGTCAGGGATTTTTAGTATGAACACTGAAGCTTTCTTT.

With regard to this clonotype: With a much larger clone just one base away, this may be a read error. This rearrangement joins TRBV20-1 to TRBJ2-7; D is ambiguous. CDR3 length: 12 residues. The germline V gene has CDR1 DFQATT and CDR2 SNEGSKA (reference sequence). The CDR3, as DNA: TGCAGTGCTGGAGATCAGTTCTACGAGCAGTACTTC. Translating gives CSAGDQFYEQYF.

To note about this clonotype: A much larger clone is a single base away; this may be a read error. The chain is built from TRBV6-6 and TRBJ1-5, with D unresolved. From germline, CDR1 is MNHNY and CDR2 SVGAGI (reference sequence). The CDR3 is 12 residues long. This chain's CDR3 is CTSSAGDQPQHF. For the CDR3, the DNA is TGTACCAGCAGTGCCGGGGATCAGCCCCAGCATTTT.

This clonotype was recorded many times. The chain combines TRBV12-3 or TRBV12-4 with TRBJ2-7; 11 nucleotides align to TRBD1. Unmatched junction bases numbered 4, after V lost 5 bases and J lost 4 bases. The CDR3 extends over 14 amino acids. Here the CDR3 DNA reads TGTGCCAGCAGTCTGGACAGGGGGCGGTACGAGCAGTACTTC. This sequence encodes CASSLDRGRYEQYF.

There are many counts of this clonotype. The chain is built from TRBV9 and TRBJ1-2, with D unclear. The CDR3 is 16 amino acids. CDR1 and CDR2 (germline): SGDLS, YYNGEE. V dropped 7 bases and J dropped 4 bases, with 23 bases sitting between them. Written as DNA, the CDR3 is TGTGCCAGCGCGGGTGAGTACTCAAGAAAGACCTATGGCTACACCTTC. This codes for CASAGEYSRKTYGYTF.

At least ten counts were recorded for this clonotype. The chain employs TRBV7-8 and TRBJ2-1; 8 bases line up with TRBD2. After removal of 5 bases from V and 6 bases from J, the junction contained 6 bases not matched to a gene. The CDR3 has 14 residues. The germline CDR1 and CDR2 sequences are SGHVS and FQNEAQ. The CDR3 DNA follows: TGTGCCAGCAGCCTCGGGGGGGAGGGCAATGAGCAGTTCTTC. It encodes CASSLGGEGNEQFF.

As concerns this clonotype: It may be a read error: a sequence one base away is much more abundant. The V and J genes are TRBV10-3 and TRBJ1-1; D is possibly TRBD1 (6 bases). The CDR3 loop spans 15 amino acids. The germline V and J ends were trimmed by 1 base and 2 bases, with 11 bases remaining between them. Germline V gene data show CDR1 as ENHRY and CDR2 as SYGVKD. CDR3 sequence: CAISEWAGDNTEAFF. CDR3 DNA: TGTGCCATCAGTGAGTGGGCAGGGGATAACACTGAAGCTTTCTTT.

About this clonotype: A single base separates this from a much larger clone, so it may be a read error. V gene TRBV6-5 combines with J gene TRBJ1-3; D remains unclear. CDR1 is MNHEY, CDR2 SVGAGI, per germline. CDR3 length equals 15 residues. The CDR3, as DNA: TGTGCCAGCAGTTACTACGAGGGTGCAGGAAACGCCATATATTTT. Residues: CASSYYEGAGNAIYF.

J is TRBJ2-1 and V is TRBV5-3, with 12 bases that match TRBD2. TRBV5-3 is labeled an ORF, and its function is uncertain. This CDR3 spans 16 amino acids. V shed 4 bases and J 7 bases; nucleotides not matched to a gene: 9. This CDR3 is CARSRSLAGGGNEQFF. The CDR3 DNA is TGTGCCAGAAGCCGGTCTCTAGCGGGAGGGGGTAATGAGCAGTTCTTC.

Turning to this clonotype: A read error may explain this, as a much larger clone is one base away. The chain links TRBV24-1 to TRBJ2-1; D perhaps matches TRBD1 (6 bases). The CDR3 has 13 amino acids. From germline, CDR1 is KGHDR and CDR2 SFDVKD. Here the CDR3 reads CATQGTYINEQLF. CDR3 sequence (DNA): TGTGCCACCCAAGGGACATACATCAATGAGCAGTTGTTC.

As for this clonotype: A read error may be the cause here, since a much bigger clone is one base away. The genes are TRBV6-8 and TRBJ1-1, with no clear D. The CDR3 sequence is 11 residues long. Germline assignment: CDR1 MNHGY and CDR2 SAAAGT. CDR3 amino acids: CASRAPTVAFF. The CDR3 region has the DNA TGTGCCAGCAGGGCGCCCACTGTAGCTTTCTTT.